This is a list of T cell receptor beta chains from one sample in a study of regulatory T cells in long-lasting Graves disease. TCRdb reprocessed the multiplex PCR reads via MiXCR and lists one record per CDR3 protein. This table has approximately 540,000 distinct CDR3 sequences, around 12% appearing once. This sample also appeared in a second study, on T cells in Graves' hyperthyroidism and ophthalmopathy.

The material was peripheral blood mononuclear cells (PBMCs), obtained at new diagnosis, from a patient treated with antithyroid drugs. These receptors were taken from a woman aged 25 to 45 with Graves disease. CDR3s include the opening cysteine and the closing phenylalanine or tryptophan. Fields, in order: CDR3 protein, CDR3 DNA, D gene, clone size, J gene, V gene. D genes are given only for firm matches. Some rows mark clone size as missing; the rest say once, few, many or name a class of expanded clone.

CASSLGLAGNPFKGTYEQYF	TGTGCCAGCAGCTTAGGGCTAGCGGGAAACCCATTCAAGGGGACCTACGAGCAGTACTTC	TRBD2	many	TRBJ2-7	TRBV11-2
CASSGGLGGGKNIQYF	TGTGCCAGCAGCGGGGGACTAGGCGGAGGCAAAAACATTCAGTACTTC	TRBD2	many	TRBJ2-4	TRBV7-2
CASTPGGLVKETQYF	TGTGCCAGCACCCCCGGGGGACTAGTCAAAGAGACCCAGTACTTC	TRBD2	many	TRBJ2-5	TRBV6-1
CASSLPLSTDTQYF	TGCGCCAGCAGCTTGCCCCTGAGCACAGATACGCAGTATTTT	NA	NA	TRBJ2-3	TRBV5-1
CASSLGLGGSSGRAYEQFF	TGTGCCAGCAGCTTAGGTTTAGGCGGGTCTAGCGGGAGAGCCTATGAGCAGTTCTTC	TRBD2	many	TRBJ2-1	TRBV11-2
CASSNTVGYGYTF	TGTGCCAGCAGTAATACAGTCGGTTATGGCTACACCTTC	NA	many	TRBJ1-2	TRBV27
CSVVGTSVYNEQFF	TGCAGCGTTGTTGGGACTAGCGTGTACAATGAGCAGTTCTTC	TRBD2	many	TRBJ2-1	TRBV29-1
CASSPSAGGNTIYF	TGTGCCAGCTCACCGTCAGCGGGTGGAAACACCATATATTTT	NA	few	TRBJ1-3	TRBV18
CASSSDRVNYGYTF	TGTGCCAGCAGCTCCGATAGGGTTAACTATGGCTACACCTTC	NA	many	TRBJ1-2	TRBV11-3
CASSSGGSLPETQYF	TGTGCCAGCAGCTCTGGCGGGAGTCTTCCAGAGACCCAGTACTTC	TRBD2	many	TRBJ2-5	TRBV11-2
CASKNTTGELFF	TGCGCCAGCAAGAATACCACCGGGGAGCTGTTTTTT	NA	many	TRBJ2-2	TRBV10-2
CASSLYRKTYEQYF	TGTGCCAGCAGTTTATATCGCAAGACCTACGAGCAGTACTTC	NA	many	TRBJ2-7	TRBV28
CASSLEPYPRETQYF	TGTGCCAGCAGCTTAGAGCCATACCCCCGGGAGACCCAGTACTTC	NA	many	TRBJ2-5	TRBV11-2
CASSLGRPGGELFF	TGTGCCAGCAGCTTGGGGCGGCCGGGCGGGGAGCTGTTTTTT	NA	NA	TRBJ2-2	TRBV5-6
CASSLSDNEQFF	TGTGCCAGCAGTTTATCAGACAATGAGCAGTTCTTC	NA	many	TRBJ2-1	TRBV12-3/TRBV12-4
CASSLDRVASPLHF	TGTGCCAGCAGTCTCGACAGGGTTGCTTCACCCCTCCACTTT	TRBD1	many	TRBJ1-6	TRBV12-3/TRBV12-4
CACMAGGRRSGELFF	TGTGCTTGCATGGCGGGCGGGAGGAGGTCCGGGGAGCTGTTTTTT	TRBD2	few	TRBJ2-2	TRBV25-1
CASSSGGVPGNEQFF	TGTGCCAGCAGTTCCGGGGGGGTCCCCGGCAATGAGCAGTTCTTC	TRBD2	many	TRBJ2-1	TRBV28
CASSHQGVGENNQPQHF	TGTGCCAGCTCACACCAGGGTGTGGGGGAGAACAATCAGCCCCAGCATTTT	NA	many	TRBJ1-5	TRBV18
CASSYEAGGTDTQYF	TGTGCCAGCAGTTACGAAGCGGGAGGTACAGATACGCAGTATTTT	TRBD2	NA	TRBJ2-3	TRBV6-5
CAIGTGEPLRTDTQYF	TGTGCCATAGGGACAGGGGAACCTTTAAGAACAGATACGCAGTATTTT	TRBD1	many	TRBJ2-3	TRBV5-4
CASSEGTNLAGPYEQYF	TGTGCCAGCAGTGAAGGGACCAATTTAGCGGGGCCCTACGAGCAGTACTTC	TRBD2	many	TRBJ2-7	TRBV6-1
CASSPQLGDIYEQYF	TGTGCCAGCTCACCCCAGTTAGGGGATATTTACGAGCAGTACTTC	NA	NA	TRBJ2-7	TRBV18
CASSQDVGGSNYGYTF	TGCGCCAGCAGCCAAGATGTCGGCGGATCTAACTATGGCTACACCTTC	NA	NA	TRBJ1-2	TRBV4-3
CAISGTGEAFF	TGTGCCATCTCTGGTACAGGTGAAGCTTTCTTT	NA	many	TRBJ1-1	TRBV10-3
CSGGLAGFYEQYF	TGCAGTGGGGGTCTAGCGGGGTTCTACGAGCAGTACTTC	TRBD2	NA	TRBJ2-7	TRBV20-1
CSARDPAGSGQPQHF	TGCAGTGCTAGAGATCCGGCAGGGTCCGGTCAGCCCCAGCATTTT	NA	NA	TRBJ1-5	TRBV20-1